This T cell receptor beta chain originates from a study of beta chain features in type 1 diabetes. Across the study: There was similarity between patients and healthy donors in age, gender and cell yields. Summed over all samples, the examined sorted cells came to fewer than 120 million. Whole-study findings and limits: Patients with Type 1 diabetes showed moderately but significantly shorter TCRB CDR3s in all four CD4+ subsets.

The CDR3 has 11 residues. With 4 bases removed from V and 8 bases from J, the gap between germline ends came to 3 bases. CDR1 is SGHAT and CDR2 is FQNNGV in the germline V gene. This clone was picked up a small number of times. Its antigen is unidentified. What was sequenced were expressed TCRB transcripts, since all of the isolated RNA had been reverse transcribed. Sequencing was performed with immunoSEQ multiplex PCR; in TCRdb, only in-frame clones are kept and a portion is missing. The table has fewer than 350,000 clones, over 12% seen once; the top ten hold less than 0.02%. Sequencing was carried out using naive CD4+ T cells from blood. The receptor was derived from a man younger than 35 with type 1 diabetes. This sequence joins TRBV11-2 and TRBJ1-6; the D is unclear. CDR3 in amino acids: CASSSDSPLHF. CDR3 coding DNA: TGTGCCAGCAGCTCCGATTCACCCCTCCACTTT.